These 14 T cell receptor beta chains came from one sample sequenced in a study of blood T cell repertoires in COVID-19. TCRdb's table, derived via immunoSEQ multiplex PCR, lists solely in-frame clones and lacks some. The sample lists under 110,000 clones, over 65% seen once, with 6.2% in the top ten. Input material: peripheral blood. The receptors come from an elderly man with COVID-19, enrolled during active disease.

The rearrangement joins TRBV2 to TRBJ2-1, with a weak D call TRBD2 (6 bases). This CDR3 has 12 residues. Germline V CDR1 and CDR2: SNHLY, FYNNEI. Trimming removed 6 bases from V and 3 bases from J, with 6 bases in between. CDR3 region: CASRGGYNEQFF. The CDR3 nucleotides read TGTGCCAGCAGGGGGGGCTACAATGAGCAGTTCTTC.

The rearrangement joins TRBV4-2 to TRBJ1-1; D call uncertain. Trimming stripped 0 bases from V and 0 bases from J, with 8 bases between. Germline V gene data show CDR1 as LGHNA and CDR2 as YNFKEQ. CDR3 length: 15 amino acids. The CDR3 here is CASSQDGQLNTEAFF. The CDR3 DNA sequence: TGTGCCAGCAGCCAAGATGGGCAGCTGAACACTGAAGCTTTCTTT.

Here the CDR3 DNA reads TGTGCCAGCAGCCATGGGACAGGGGGTGGAAACACCATATATTTT. Translating it yields CASSHGTGGGNTIYF. The chain couples TRBV3-1 (or the pseudogene TRBV3-2) to TRBJ1-3, with TRBD1 identical over 11 bases. The CDR3 sequence is 15 residues long. J lost 3 bases, V lost 3 bases, and 1 base had no gene match. Germline V gives CDR1 LGHDT, CDR2 YNNKEL (reference sequence).

The chain joins TRBV20-1 to TRBJ2-1; no reliable D call. The V end lost 6 bases, the J end lost 6 bases, and 9 bases lay between the germline ends. Germline V gives CDR1 DFQATT, CDR2 SNEGSKA (reference sequence). This CDR3 contains 11 residues. CDR3: CSAERRNEQFF. The CDR3 bases are TGCAGTGCAGAGCGACGCAATGAGCAGTTCTTC.

V and J are TRBV19 and TRBJ2-2, with D tentatively TRBD2 (6 bases). CDR3 size: 16 residues. V was pared by 3 bases and J by 5 bases, with 16 bases between. Germline-derived CDR1 and CDR2 are LNHDA and SQIVND (reference sequence). Here the CDR3 reads CASSMSGVLLTGELFF. In DNA form, the CDR3 reads TGTGCCAGTAGTATGTCGGGAGTTTTGCTTACCGGGGAGCTGTTTTTT. Full variable domain (remainder filled in from reference TRBV19 and TRBJ2-2): DGGITQSPKYLFRKEGQNVTLSCEQNLNHDAMYWYRQDPGQGLRLIYYSQIVNDFQKGDIAEGYSVSREKKESFPLTVTSAQKNPTAFYLCASSMSGVLLTGELFFGEGSRLTVL.

This clone was detected once. The genes are TRBV7-9 and TRBJ1-2, with 7 bases that match TRBD1. The CDR3 length is 13 residues. V was clipped by 4 bases and J by 8 bases; unmatched bases: 7. The germline V gene encodes CDR1 SEHNR and CDR2 FQNEAQ (reference sequence). The CDR3 DNA follows: TGTGCCAGCAGCTCCGGGACAGAGAGGGGCTACACCTTC. Amino acids: CASSSGTERGYTF.

This rearrangement joins TRBV19 to TRBJ2-5; 11 bases map to TRBD2. J lost 6 bases, V lost 9 bases, and 12 bases had no gene match. Looked up from germline, CDR1 is LNHDA and CDR2 is SQIVND (reference sequence). CDR3 length equals 15 residues. The CDR3 nucleotides are TGTGCCAGCCGGACCACTAGCGGGAGCGTGAAGACCCAGTACTTC. Protein sequence: CASRTTSGSVKTQYF. Together with reference TRBV19 and TRBJ2-5, the CDR3 gives the full variable domain: DGGITQSPKYLFRKEGQNVTLSCEQNLNHDAMYWYRQDPGQGLRLIYYSQIVNDFQKGDIAEGYSVSREKKESFPLTVTSAQKNPTAFYLCASRTTSGSVKTQYFGPGTRLLVL.

As DNA, the CDR3 is TGTGCCAGCAGCGGCACTAGTAAGGCGAACACCGGGGAGCTGTTTTTT. Protein sequence: CASSGTSKANTGELFF. This chain connects TRBV5-6 to TRBJ2-2; possible D gene TRBD2, 5 bases. The germline V gene has CDR1 SGHDT and CDR2 YYEEEE. Trimming cost V 4 bases and J 0 bases, with 13 bases left between them. The CDR3 covers 16 residues.

This clone was observed a handful of times. The chain is built from TRBV11-2 and TRBJ2-3, with D perhaps matching TRBD2 (5 bases). Germline loops: CDR1 SGHAT, CDR2 FQNNGV. The germline V and J ends were trimmed by 2 bases and 0 bases, with 15 bases remaining between them. This CDR3 is built from 17 residues. CDR3 DNA: TGTGCCAGCAGCTTACGGGAAGTGGGGAGTAGCACAGATACGCAGTATTTT. Residues: CASSLREVGSSTDTQYF.

V and J are TRBV6-2 or TRBV6-3 and TRBJ1-1, with D unresolved. This CDR3 has 14 amino acids. Germline V gives CDR1 MNHEY, CDR2 SVGEGT. Trimming left V 0 bases short and J 1 base short, with 6 bases between. DNA for the CDR3: TGTGCCAGCAGTTACTCCCCAGGGAACACTGAAGCTTTCTTT. This codes for CASSYSPGNTEAFF.

The chain is built from TRBV4-2 and TRBJ2-2; 7 bases agree with TRBD2. V lost 1 base, J lost 2 bases, and 10 bases stayed unmatched. Per the germline V gene, CDR1 is LGHNA and CDR2 is YNFKEQ. This CDR3 is 18 amino acids long. For the CDR3, the DNA is TGTGCCAGCAGCCAAGGGACGGCGGGAGAGATCAACACCGGGGAGCTGTTTTTT. Its translation is CASSQGTAGEINTGELFF.

About this clone: Other DNA sequences in the sample encode the same CDR3. The V gene is TRBV7-6, the J gene TRBJ2-1, with 9 nucleotides matching TRBD2. The CDR3 covers 16 residues. Unmatched junction bases numbered 9, after V lost 1 base and J lost 8 bases. Germline CDR1 SGHVS, CDR2 FNYEAQ. The CDR3 DNA reads as TGTGCCAGCAGCTTAGGGGGCGGGAGGGCCCTCGATGAGCAGTTCTTC. This translates into CASSLGGGRALDEQFF.

The sample holds one count of this clone. The chain couples TRBV28 to TRBJ1-1; TRBD1 matches at 9 bases. The CDR3 spans 15 residues. CDR1 is MDHEN, CDR2 SYDVKM, per germline. V shed 5 bases, J shed 3 bases, and the junction held 7 bases outside the gene matches. CDR3 DNA sequence: TGTGCCAGCAGTGCACAGACAGGGGGGTACACTGAAGCTTTCTTT. Translated: CASSAQTGGYTEAFF. The full variable domain, its missing parts supplied by reference TRBV28 and TRBJ1-1, is DVKVTQSSRYLVKRTGEKVFLECVQDMDHENMFWYRQDPGLGLRLIYFSYDVKMKEKGDIPEGYSVSREKKERFSLILESASTNQTSMYLCASSAQTGGYTEAFFGQGTRLTVV.

V usage is TRBV29-1 and J usage is TRBJ2-7; TRBD1 matches at 7 bases. The CDR3 covers 13 residues. The germline V gene encodes CDR1 SQVTM and CDR2 ANQGSEA. Trimming at V came to 7 bases and at J to 1 base, leaving 7 bases not matched to a gene. The CDR3 bases are TGCAGCGCAGCCCTGGGACAGTCCTACGAGCAGTACTTC. It yields the protein CSAALGQSYEQYF.